The sequence of this T cell receptor (beta chain) was determined in a study of metastatic and nonmetastatic thyroid tumors. On the study more broadly: Peripheral blood and tumor or nodule samples from malignant and benign thyroid patients were compared. Overall study findings and caveats: Patients with malignant thyroid tumors reportedly had significantly higher TCR beta diversity than those with benign nodules, in blood and tumor.

The V gene's germline CDR1 is SGDLS and CDR2 YYNGEE. The V end was cut by 2 bases, the J end by 1 base, with 6 bases between. This CDR3 has 13 amino acids. TCRdb re-called the PCR reads via MiXCR. Among around 40,000 clones listed, about 15% were seen once. This clone has at least ten counts. Its antigen is still unknown. None of the patients had undergone any treatment ahead of thyroid surgery. Specimen: blood. The receptor's source is a male donor with papillary thyroid cancer or a benign thyroid nodule (not recorded which). Some clones in this sample may be carry-over from other donors' samples. The genes are TRBV9 and TRBJ1-1; D ambiguous. CDR3 region: CASSVNPNTEAFF. The CDR3 nucleotides read TGTGCCAGCAGCGTTAATCCGAACACTGAAGCTTTCTTT.